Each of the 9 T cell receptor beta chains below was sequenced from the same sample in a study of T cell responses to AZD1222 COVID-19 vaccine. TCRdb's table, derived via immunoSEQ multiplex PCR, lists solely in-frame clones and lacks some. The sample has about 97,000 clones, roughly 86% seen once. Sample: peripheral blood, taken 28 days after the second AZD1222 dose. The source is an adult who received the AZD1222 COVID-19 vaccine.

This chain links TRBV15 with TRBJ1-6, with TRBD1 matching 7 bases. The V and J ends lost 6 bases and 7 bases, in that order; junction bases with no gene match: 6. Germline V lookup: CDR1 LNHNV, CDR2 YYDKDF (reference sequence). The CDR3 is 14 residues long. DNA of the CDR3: TGTGCCACCAGAAACAGGGGTCAAAATTCACCCCTCCACTTT. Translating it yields CATRNRGQNSPLHF.

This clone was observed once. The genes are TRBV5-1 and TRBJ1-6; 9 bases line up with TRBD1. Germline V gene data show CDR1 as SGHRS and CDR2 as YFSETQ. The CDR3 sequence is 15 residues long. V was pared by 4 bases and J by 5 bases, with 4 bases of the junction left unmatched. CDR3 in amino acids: CASSTTGGNNSPLHF. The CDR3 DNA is TGCGCCAGCAGCACGACAGGGGGTAATAATTCACCCCTCCACTTT.

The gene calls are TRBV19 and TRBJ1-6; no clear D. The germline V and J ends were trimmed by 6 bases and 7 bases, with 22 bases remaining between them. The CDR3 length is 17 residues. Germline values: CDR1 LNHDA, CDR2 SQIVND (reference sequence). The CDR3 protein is CASRTASGSAGNSPLHF. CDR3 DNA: TGTGCCAGTAGAACTGCCTCCGGATCCGCCGGCAATTCACCCCTCCACTTT. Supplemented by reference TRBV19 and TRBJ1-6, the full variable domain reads DGGITQSPKYLFRKEGQNVTLSCEQNLNHDAMYWYRQDPGQGLRLIYYSQIVNDFQKGDIAEGYSVSREKKESFPLTVTSAQKNPTAFYLCASRTASGSAGNSPLHFGNGTRLTVT.

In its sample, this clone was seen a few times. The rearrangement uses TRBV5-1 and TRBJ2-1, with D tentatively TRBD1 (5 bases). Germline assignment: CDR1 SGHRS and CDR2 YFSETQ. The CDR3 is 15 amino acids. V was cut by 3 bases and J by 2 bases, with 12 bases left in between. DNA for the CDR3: TGCGCCAGCAGCTCAAGGGGTTTGGCCTACAATGAGCAGTTCTTC. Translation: CASSSRGLAYNEQFF.

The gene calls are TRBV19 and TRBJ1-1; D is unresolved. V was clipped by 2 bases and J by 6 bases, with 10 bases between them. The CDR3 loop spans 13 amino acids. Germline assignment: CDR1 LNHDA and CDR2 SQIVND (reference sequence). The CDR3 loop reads CASSILGTPEAFF. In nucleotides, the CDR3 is TGTGCCAGTAGTATACTCGGTACCCCTGAAGCTTTCTTT. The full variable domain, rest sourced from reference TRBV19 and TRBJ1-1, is DGGITQSPKYLFRKEGQNVTLSCEQNLNHDAMYWYRQDPGQGLRLIYYSQIVNDFQKGDIAEGYSVSREKKESFPLTVTSAQKNPTAFYLCASSILGTPEAFFGQGTRLTVV.

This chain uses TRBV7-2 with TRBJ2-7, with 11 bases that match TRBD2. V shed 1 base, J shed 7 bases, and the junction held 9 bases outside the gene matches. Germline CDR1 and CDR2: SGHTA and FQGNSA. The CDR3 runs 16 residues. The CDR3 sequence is CASSLEALAGAKEQYF. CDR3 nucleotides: TGTGCCAGCAGCTTAGAGGCACTAGCGGGAGCTAAGGAGCAGTACTTC.

This CDR3 is CAISEPGTVASYEQYF. The CDR3 nucleotides read TGTGCCATCAGTGAGCCGGGGACTGTAGCCTCCTACGAGCAGTACTTC. The rearrangement joins TRBV10-3 to TRBJ2-7, with a tentative D call TRBD2 (6 bases). The ends were cut back, 2 bases at V and 0 bases at J, with 14 bases in the middle. The CDR3 runs to 16 residues. CDR1 is ENHRY, CDR2 SYGVKD, per germline.

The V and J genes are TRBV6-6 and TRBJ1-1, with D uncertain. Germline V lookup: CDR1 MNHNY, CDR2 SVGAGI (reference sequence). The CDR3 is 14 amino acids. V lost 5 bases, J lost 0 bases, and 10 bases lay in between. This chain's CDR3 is CASSITILNTEAFF. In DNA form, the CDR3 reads TGTGCCAGCAGTATTACTATTTTGAACACTGAAGCTTTCTTT.

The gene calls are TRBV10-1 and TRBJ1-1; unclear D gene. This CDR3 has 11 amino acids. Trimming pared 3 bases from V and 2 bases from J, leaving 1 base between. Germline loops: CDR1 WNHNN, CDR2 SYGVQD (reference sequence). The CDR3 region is CASSDNTEAFF. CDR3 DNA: TGCGCCAGCAGTGATAACACTGAAGCTTTCTTT.